This T cell receptor (beta chain) was retrieved from a study of CD8 T cells in Susac syndrome. Reverse transcription of 0.5 to 1 ug RNA was carried out with random hexamers. TCRdb used MiXCR to reprocess the immunoSEQ multiplex PCR reads, holding one entry per CDR3 protein. The sample has 160,000 or so distinct CDR3 sequences; approximately 95% are singletons. The J segment lost 0 bases and the V segment lost 3 bases, leaving 9 bases of the junction unmatched. Looked up from germline, CDR1 is DFQATT and CDR2 is SNEGSKA (reference sequence). This CDR3 contains 16 residues. The sequence was collected from a human donor with multiple sclerosis. The chain employs TRBV20-1 and TRBJ2-7; 9 positions agree with TRBD2. Material: CD4+ T cells from PBMCs. The CDR3 DNA reads as TGCAGTGCTAGCAAACAACTAGCGGGTAACTCCTACGAGCAGTACTTC. This gives the protein CSASKQLAGNSYEQYF.